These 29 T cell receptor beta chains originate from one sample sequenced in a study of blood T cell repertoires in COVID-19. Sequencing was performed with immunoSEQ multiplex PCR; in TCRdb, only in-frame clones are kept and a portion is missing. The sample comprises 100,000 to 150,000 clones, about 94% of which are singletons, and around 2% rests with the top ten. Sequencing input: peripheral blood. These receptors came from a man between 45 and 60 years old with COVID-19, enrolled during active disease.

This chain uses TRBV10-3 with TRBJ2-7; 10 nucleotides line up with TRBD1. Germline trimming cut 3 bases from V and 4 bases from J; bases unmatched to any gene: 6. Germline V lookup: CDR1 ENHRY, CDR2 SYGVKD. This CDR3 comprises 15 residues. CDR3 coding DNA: TGTGCCATCAGTGATCATGGGACAGGGGAGTACGAGCAGTACTTC. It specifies CAISDHGTGEYEQYF.

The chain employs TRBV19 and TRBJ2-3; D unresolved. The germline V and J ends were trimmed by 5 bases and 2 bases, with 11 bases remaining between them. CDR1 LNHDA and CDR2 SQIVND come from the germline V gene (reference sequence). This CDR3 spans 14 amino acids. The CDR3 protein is CASSPSIATDTQYF. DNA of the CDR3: TGTGCCAGTAGTCCCTCGATAGCCACAGATACGCAGTATTTT.

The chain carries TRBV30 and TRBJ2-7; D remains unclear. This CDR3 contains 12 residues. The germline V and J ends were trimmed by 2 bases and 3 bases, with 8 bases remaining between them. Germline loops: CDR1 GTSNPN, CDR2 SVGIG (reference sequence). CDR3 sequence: CAWSPSLYEQYF. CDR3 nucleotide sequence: TGTGCCTGGAGTCCTTCCCTCTACGAGCAGTACTTC.

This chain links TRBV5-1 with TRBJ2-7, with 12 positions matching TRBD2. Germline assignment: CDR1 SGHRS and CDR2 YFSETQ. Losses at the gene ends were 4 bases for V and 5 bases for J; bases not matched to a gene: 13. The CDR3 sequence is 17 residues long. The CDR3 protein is CASSGGNLAGGSHEQYF. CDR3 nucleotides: TGCGCCAGCAGCGGGGGGAACCTAGCGGGAGGGAGCCACGAGCAGTACTTC.

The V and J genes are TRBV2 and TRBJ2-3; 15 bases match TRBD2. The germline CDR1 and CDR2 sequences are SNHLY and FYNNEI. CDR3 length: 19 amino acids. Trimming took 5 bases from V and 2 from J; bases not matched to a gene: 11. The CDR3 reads CASSTRTSGRALPTDTQYF. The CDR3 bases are TGTGCCAGCAGTACCCGGACTAGCGGGAGGGCCTTGCCCACAGATACGCAGTATTTT.

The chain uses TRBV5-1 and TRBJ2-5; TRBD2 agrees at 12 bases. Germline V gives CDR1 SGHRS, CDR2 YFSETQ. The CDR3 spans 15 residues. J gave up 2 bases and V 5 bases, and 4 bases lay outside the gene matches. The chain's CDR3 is CASRTGLAGQETQYF. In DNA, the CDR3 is TGCGCCAGCAGGACTGGACTAGCGGGACAAGAGACCCAGTACTTC.

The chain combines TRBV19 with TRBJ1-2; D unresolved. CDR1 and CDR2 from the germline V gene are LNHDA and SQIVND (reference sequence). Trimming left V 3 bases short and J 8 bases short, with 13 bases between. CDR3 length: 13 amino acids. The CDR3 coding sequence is TGTGCCAGTAGTATCGAGGGCGTGGGAGGCTACACCTTC. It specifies CASSIEGVGGYTF.

In DNA, the CDR3 is TGTGCCAGTAGTATCTCCCAGGGTGTGGGCACAGATACGCAGTATTTT. Translation gives CASSISQGVGTDTQYF. The chain has TRBV19 and TRBJ2-3; the D gene is possibly TRBD1 (5 bases). V was trimmed by 3 bases and J by 1 base, leaving 14 bases between them. Germline CDR1 LNHDA, CDR2 SQIVND (reference sequence). The CDR3 loop spans 16 amino acids.

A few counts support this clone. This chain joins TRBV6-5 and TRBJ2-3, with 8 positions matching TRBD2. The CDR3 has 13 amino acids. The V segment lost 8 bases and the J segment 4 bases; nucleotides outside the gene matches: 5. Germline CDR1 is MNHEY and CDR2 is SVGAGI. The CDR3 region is CASQRERPDTQYF. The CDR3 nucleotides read TGTGCCAGCCAGCGGGAGAGGCCAGATACGCAGTATTTT.

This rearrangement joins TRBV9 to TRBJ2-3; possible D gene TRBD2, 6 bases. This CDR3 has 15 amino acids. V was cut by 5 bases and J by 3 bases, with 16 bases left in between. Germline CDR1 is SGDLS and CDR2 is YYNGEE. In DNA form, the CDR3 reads TGTGCCAGCAGAAGTAGACGTAGCGGTACAGATACGCAGTATTTT. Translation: CASRSRRSGTDTQYF. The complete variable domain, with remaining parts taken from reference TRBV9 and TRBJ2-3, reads DSGVTQTPKHLITATGQRVTLRCSPRSGDLSVYWYQQSLDQGLQFLIQYYNGEERAKGNILERFSAQQFPDLHSELNLSSLELGDSALYFCASRSRRSGTDTQYFGPGTRLTVL.

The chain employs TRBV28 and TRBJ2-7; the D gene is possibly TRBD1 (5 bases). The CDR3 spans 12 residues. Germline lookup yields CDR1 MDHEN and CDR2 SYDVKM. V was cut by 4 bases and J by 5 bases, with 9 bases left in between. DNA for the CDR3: TGTGCCAGCAGTTCAGGGCCCCACGAGCAGTACTTC. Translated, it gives CASSSGPHEQYF. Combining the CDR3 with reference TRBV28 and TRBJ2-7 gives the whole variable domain DVKVTQSSRYLVKRTGEKVFLECVQDMDHENMFWYRQDPGLGLRLIYFSYDVKMKEKGDIPEGYSVSREKKERFSLILESASTNQTSMYLCASSSGPHEQYFGPGTRLTVT.

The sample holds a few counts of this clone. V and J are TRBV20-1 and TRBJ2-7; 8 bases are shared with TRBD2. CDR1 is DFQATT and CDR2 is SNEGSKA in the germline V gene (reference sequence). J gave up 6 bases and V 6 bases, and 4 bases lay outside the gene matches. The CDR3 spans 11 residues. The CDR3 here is CSAATSVEQYV. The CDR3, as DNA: TGCAGTGCCGCGACTAGCGTCGAGCAGTACGTC.

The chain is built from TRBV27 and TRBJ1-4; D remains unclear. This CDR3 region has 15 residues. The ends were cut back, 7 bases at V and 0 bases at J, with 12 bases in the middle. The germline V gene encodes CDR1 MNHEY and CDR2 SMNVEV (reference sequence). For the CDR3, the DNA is TGTGCCAGCACCCGATCGGGTACAACTAATGAAAAACTGTTTTTT. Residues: CASTRSGTTNEKLFF.

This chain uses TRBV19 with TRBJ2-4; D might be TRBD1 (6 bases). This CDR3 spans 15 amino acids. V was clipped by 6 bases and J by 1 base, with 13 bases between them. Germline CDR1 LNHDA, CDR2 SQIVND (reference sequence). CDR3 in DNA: TGTGCCAGTAGATCGCAGGGGTTCGCCAAAAACATTCAGTACTTC. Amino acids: CASRSQGFAKNIQYF.

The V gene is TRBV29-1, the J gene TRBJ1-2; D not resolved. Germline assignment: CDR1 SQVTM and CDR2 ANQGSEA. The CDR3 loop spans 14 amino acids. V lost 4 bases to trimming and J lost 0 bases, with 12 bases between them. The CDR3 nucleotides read TGCAGCGTTGTCAAACTCCCCGCTAACTATGGCTACACCTTC. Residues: CSVVKLPANYGYTF.

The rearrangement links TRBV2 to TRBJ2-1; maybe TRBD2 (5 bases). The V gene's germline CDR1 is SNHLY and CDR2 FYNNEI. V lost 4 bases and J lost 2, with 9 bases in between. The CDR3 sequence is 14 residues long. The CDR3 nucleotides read TGTGCCAGCAGTGGTGGGAGAACCTACAATGAGCAGTTCTTC. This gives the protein CASSGGRTYNEQFF.

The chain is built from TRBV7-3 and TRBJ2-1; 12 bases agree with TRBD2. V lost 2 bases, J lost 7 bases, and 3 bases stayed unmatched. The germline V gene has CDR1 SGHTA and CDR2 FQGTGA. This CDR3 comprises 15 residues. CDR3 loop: CASSLGLAGPNEQFF. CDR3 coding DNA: TGTGCCAGCAGCTTAGGACTAGCGGGGCCGAATGAGCAGTTCTTC. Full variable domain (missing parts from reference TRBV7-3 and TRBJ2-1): GAGVSQTPSNKVTEKGKYVELRCDPISGHTALYWYRQSLGQGPEFLIYFQGTGAADDSGLPNDRFFAVRPEGSVSTLKIQRTERGDSAVYLCASSLGLAGPNEQFFGPGTRLTVL.

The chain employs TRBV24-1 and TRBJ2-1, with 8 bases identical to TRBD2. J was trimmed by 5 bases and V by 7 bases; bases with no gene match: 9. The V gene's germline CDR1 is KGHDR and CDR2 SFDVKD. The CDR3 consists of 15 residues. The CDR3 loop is CATRGEGLVNNEQFF. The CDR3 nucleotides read TGTGCCACCAGGGGGGAGGGACTAGTAAACAATGAGCAGTTCTTC.

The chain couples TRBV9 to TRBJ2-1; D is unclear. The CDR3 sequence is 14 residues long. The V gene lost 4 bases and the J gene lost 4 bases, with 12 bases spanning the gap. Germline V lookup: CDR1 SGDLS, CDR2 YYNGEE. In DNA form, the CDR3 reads TGTGCCAGCAGCCCCGAGTGGGCTTACAATGAGCAGTTCTTC. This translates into CASSPEWAYNEQFF. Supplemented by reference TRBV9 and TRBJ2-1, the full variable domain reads DSGVTQTPKHLITATGQRVTLRCSPRSGDLSVYWYQQSLDQGLQFLIQYYNGEERAKGNILERFSAQQFPDLHSELNLSSLELGDSALYFCASSPEWAYNEQFFGPGTRLTVL.

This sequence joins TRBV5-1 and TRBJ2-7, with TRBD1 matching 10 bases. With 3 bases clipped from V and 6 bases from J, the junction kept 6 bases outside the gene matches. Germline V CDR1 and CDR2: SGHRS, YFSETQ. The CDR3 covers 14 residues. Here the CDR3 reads CASSYGTGDLEQYF. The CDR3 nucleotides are TGCGCCAGCAGCTACGGGACAGGGGATCTCGAGCAGTACTTC.

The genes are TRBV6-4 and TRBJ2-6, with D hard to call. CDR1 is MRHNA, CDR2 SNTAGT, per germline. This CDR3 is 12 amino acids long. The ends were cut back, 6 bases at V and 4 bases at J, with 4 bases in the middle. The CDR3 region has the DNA TGTGCCAGCAGCCCGGGGGCCAACGTCCTGACTTTC. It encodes CASSPGANVLTF.

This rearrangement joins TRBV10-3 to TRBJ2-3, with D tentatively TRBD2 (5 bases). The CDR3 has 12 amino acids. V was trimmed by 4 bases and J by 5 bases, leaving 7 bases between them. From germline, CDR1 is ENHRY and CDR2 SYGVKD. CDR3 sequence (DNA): TGTGCCATCAGTGCCGAGGGAGATACGCAGTATTTT. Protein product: CAISAEGDTQYF.

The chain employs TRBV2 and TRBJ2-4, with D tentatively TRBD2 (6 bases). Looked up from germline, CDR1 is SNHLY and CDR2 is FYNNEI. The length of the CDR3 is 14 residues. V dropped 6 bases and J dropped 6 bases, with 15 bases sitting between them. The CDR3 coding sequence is TGTGCCAGCAGCAGGGACTTCGCCCTAAACATTCAGTACTTC. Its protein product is CASSRDFALNIQYF. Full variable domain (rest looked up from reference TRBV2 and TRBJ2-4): EPEVTQTPSHQVTQMGQEVILRCVPISNHLYFYWYRQILGQKVEFLVSFYNNEISEKSEIFDDQFSVERPDGSNFTLKIRSTKLEDSAMYFCASSRDFALNIQYFGAGTRLSVL.

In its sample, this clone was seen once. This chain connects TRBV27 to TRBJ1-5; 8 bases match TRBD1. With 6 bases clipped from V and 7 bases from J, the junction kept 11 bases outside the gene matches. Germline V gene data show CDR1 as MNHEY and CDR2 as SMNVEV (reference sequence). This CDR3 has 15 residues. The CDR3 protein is CASRGGQVGNQPQHF. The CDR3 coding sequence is TGTGCCAGCAGGGGGGGACAGGTGGGTAACCAGCCCCAGCATTTT.

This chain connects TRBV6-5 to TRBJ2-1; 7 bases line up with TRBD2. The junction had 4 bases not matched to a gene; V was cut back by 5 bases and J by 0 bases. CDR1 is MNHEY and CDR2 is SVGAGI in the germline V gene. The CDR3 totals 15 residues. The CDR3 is CASSLAVSSYNEQFF. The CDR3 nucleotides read TGTGCCAGCAGTCTAGCGGTCAGCTCCTACAATGAGCAGTTCTTC.

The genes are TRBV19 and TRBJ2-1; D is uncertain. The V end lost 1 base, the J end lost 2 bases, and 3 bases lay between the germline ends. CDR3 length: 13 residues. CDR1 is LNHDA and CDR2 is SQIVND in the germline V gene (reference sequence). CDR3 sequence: CASSIGTYNEQFF. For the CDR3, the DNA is TGTGCCAGTAGTATAGGTACCTACAATGAGCAGTTCTTC.

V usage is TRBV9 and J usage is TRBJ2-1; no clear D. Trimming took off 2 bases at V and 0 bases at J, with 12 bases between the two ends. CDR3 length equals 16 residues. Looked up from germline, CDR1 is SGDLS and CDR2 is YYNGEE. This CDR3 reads CASSVITTFSYNEQFF. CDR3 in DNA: TGTGCCAGCAGCGTGATAACTACTTTCTCCTACAATGAGCAGTTCTTC.

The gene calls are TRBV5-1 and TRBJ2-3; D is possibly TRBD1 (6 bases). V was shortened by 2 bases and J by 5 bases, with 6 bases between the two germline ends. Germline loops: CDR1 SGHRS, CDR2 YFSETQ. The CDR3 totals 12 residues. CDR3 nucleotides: TGCGCCAGCAGCTTACAGGGAGATACGCAGTATTTT. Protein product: CASSLQGDTQYF.

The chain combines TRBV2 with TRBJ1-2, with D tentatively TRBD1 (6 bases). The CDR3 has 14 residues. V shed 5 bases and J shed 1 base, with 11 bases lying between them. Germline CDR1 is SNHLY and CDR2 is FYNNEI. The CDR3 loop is CASSSKGHNYGYTF. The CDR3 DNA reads TGTGCCAGCAGTTCGAAGGGACATAACTATGGCTACACCTTC.